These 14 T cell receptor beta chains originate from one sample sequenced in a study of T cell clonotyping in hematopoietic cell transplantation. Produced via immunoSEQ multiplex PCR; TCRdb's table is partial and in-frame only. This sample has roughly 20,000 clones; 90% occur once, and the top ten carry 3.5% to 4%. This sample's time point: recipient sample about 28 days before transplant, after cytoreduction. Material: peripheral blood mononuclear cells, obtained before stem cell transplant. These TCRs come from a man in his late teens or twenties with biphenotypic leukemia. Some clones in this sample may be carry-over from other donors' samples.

The CDR3 DNA sequence: TGTGCCAGCAGTGAGGGGTTCGAGGGCCTGAACACTGAAGCTTTCTTT. Protein product: CASSEGFEGLNTEAFF. The chain joins TRBV25-1 to TRBJ1-1; D gene unclear. V lost 3 bases and J lost 0, with 14 bases in between. The length of the CDR3 is 16 residues. Germline assignment: CDR1 MGHDK and CDR2 SYGVNS.

The CDR3 sequence is CASSSDLTIFTEAFF. The CDR3 DNA sequence: TGTGCCAGCAGCTCCGACCTGACTATTTTCACTGAAGCTTTCTTT. The chain combines TRBV5-8 with TRBJ1-1; no clear D. V was trimmed by 3 bases and J by 4 bases, leaving 16 bases between them. The germline CDR1 and CDR2 sequences are SGHTS and YDEGEE. The CDR3 has 15 amino acids.

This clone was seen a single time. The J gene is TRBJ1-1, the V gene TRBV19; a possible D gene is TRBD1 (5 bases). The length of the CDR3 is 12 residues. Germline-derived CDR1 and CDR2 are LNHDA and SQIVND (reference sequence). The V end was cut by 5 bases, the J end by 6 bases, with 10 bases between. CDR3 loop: CASSLRGAEAFF. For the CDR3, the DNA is TGTGCCAGTAGTTTAAGGGGAGCTGAAGCTTTCTTT.

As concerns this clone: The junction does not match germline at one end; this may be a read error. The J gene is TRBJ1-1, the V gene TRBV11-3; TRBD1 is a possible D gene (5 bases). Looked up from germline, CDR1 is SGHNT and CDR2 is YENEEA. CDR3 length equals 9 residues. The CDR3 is CASSHGGSF. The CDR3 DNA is TGTGCCAGCAGCCATGGGGGGAGTTTT. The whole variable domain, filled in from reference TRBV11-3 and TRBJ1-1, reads EAGVVQSPRYKIIEKKQPVAFWCNPISGHNTLYWYLQNLGQGPELLIRYENEEAVDDSQLPKDRFSAERLKGVDSTLKIQPAELGDSAVYLCASSHGGSFGQGTRLTVV.

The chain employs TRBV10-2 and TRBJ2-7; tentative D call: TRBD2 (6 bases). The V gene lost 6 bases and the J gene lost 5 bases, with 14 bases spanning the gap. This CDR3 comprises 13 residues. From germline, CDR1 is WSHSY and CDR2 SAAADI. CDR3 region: CASRGGPVDEQYF. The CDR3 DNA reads TGCGCCAGCAGGGGGGGTCCTGTGGACGAGCAGTACTTC.

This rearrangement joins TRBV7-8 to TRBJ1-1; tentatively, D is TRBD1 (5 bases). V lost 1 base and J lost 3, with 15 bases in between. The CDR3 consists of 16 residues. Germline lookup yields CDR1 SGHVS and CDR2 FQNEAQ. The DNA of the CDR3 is TGTGCCAGCAGCTTAGACGGGGCCGCAGGGTACACTGAAGCTTTCTTT. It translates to CASSLDGAAGYTEAFF.

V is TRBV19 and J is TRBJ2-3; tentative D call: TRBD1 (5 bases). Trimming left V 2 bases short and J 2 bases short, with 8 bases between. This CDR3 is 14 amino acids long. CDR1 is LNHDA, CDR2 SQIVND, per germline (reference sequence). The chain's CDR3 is CASSIRTTTDTQYF. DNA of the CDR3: TGTGCCAGTAGTATACGGACAACCACAGATACGCAGTATTTT. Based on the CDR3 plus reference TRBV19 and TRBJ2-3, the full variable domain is DGGITQSPKYLFRKEGQNVTLSCEQNLNHDAMYWYRQDPGQGLRLIYYSQIVNDFQKGDIAEGYSVSREKKESFPLTVTSAQKNPTAFYLCASSIRTTTDTQYFGPGTRLTVL.

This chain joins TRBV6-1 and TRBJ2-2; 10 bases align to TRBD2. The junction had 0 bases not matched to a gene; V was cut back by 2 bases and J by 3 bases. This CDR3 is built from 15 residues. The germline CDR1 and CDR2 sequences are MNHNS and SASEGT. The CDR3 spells CASSESGGDTGELFF. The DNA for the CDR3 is TGTGCCAGCAGTGAAAGCGGGGGGGACACCGGGGAGCTGTTTTTT.

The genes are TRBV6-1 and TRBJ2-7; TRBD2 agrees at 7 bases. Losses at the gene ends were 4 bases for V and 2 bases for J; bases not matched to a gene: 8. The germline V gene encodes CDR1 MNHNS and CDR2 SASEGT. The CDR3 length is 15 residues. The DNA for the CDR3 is TGTGCCAGCAGTGGGGATCCGGGGAGGGCCTACGAGCAGTACTTC. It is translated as CASSGDPGRAYEQYF.

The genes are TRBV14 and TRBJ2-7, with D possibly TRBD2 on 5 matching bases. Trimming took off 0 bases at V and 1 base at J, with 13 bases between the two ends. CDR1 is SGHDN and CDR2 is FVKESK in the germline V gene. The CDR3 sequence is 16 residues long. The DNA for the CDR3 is TGTGCCAGCAGCCAAGATTTGGGCGGGCTTTCCTACGAGCAGTACTTC. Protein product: CASSQDLGGLSYEQYF.

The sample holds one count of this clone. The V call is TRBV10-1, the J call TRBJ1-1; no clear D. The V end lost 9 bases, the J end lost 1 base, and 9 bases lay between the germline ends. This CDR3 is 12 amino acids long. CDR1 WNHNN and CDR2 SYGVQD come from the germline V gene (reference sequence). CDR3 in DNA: TGCGCCAGTGTAGCGGAGAACACTGAAGCTTTCTTT. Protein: CASVAENTEAFF.

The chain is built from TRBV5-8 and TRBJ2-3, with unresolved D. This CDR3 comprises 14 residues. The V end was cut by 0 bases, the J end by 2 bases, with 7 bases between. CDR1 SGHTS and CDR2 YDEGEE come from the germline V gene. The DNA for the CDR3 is TGTGCCAGCAGCTTGGCGATTTTCACAGATACGCAGTATTTT. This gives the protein CASSLAIFTDTQYF.

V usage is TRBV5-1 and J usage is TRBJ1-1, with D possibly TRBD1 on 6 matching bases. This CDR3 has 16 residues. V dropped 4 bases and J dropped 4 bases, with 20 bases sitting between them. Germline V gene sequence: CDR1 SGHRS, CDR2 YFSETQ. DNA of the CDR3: TGCGCCAGCAGCGCGGATCAGGGGCGAAATGCCACTGAAGCTTTCTTT. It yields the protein CASSADQGRNATEAFF.

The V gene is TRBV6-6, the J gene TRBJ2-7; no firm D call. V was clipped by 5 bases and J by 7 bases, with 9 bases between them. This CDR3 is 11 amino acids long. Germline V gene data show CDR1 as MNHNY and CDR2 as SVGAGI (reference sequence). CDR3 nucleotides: TGTGCCAGCAGTGGCCTGAGGGAGCAGTACTTC. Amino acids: CASSGLREQYF.